These T cell receptor beta chains were read from a single sample in a study of blood T cell repertoires in COVID-19. Clones were read by immunoSEQ multiplex PCR, and TCRdb kept only the in-frame ones, dropping some. The sample contains 360,000 or so clones, around 90% of which appear only once. Sequences were obtained from peripheral blood. The receptors shown here come from a man aged 18 to 35 with active or convalescent COVID-19. Both conserved end residues are part of each CDR3. Each record gives: V gene, clone size, CDR3 length, D gene, J gene, CDR3 DNA, CDR3 protein. A D gene is named only where the DNA matches it firmly. The listing skips clone size in some rows; elsewhere it reads once, few, many or a size class.

v_gene: TRBV5-1; abundance: few; len: 13; d_gene: -; j_gene: TRBJ2-7; CDR3nt: TGCGCCAGCAGCTTCGGTGTCTCCTACGAGCAGTACTTC; CDR3aa: CASSFGVSYEQYF
v_gene: TRBV2; abundance: -; len: 13; d_gene: TRBD1; j_gene: TRBJ1-2; CDR3nt: TGTGCCAGCAGTGAAAGGGGGCGGTGGGGCTACACCTTC; CDR3aa: CASSERGRWGYTF
v_gene: TRBV28; abundance: -; len: 14; d_gene: TRBD2; j_gene: TRBJ2-1; CDR3nt: TGTGCCAGCAGAACTAGCGGGGGCTACAATGAGCAGTTCTTC; CDR3aa: CASRTSGGYNEQFF
v_gene: TRBV7-6; abundance: -; len: 16; d_gene: TRBD2; j_gene: TRBJ2-1; CDR3nt: TGTGCCAGCAGCCCAGGGACTAGCGGGAGTTTGGGTGAGCAGTTCTTC; CDR3aa: CASSPGTSGSLGEQFF
v_gene: TRBV7-9; abundance: -; len: 15; d_gene: TRBD1; j_gene: TRBJ2-7; CDR3nt: TGTGCCAGCAGCTCAGCCGGGACAGGCCGCTACGAGCAGTACTTC; CDR3aa: CASSSAGTGRYEQYF
v_gene: TRBV7-3; abundance: -; len: 15; d_gene: TRBD2; j_gene: TRBJ2-1; CDR3nt: TGTGCCAGCAGCTTATCTGCTAGCGGGTACAATGAGCAGTTCTTC; CDR3aa: CASSLSASGYNEQFF
v_gene: TRBV30; abundance: once; len: 14; d_gene: TRBD1; j_gene: TRBJ2-4; CDR3nt: TGTGCCTGGAGCGACAGGGGTTCCAAAAACATTCAGTACTTC; CDR3aa: CAWSDRGSKNIQYF
v_gene: TRBV19; abundance: -; len: 14; d_gene: -; j_gene: TRBJ1-3; CDR3nt: TGTGCCAGTAGTATACTTGGAGGTGGAAACACCATATATTTT; CDR3aa: CASSILGGGNTIYF
v_gene: TRBV19; abundance: once; len: 15; d_gene: TRBD1; j_gene: TRBJ2-1; CDR3nt: TGTGCCAGTAGTCTAACAGGGGGCTCCTACAATGAGCAGTTCTTC; CDR3aa: CASSLTGGSYNEQFF
v_gene: TRBV5-1; abundance: -; len: 16; d_gene: TRBD1; j_gene: TRBJ2-3; CDR3nt: TGCGCCAGCAGCTTGCCTCGGACAGGACGCACAGATACGCAGTATTTT; CDR3aa: CASSLPRTGRTDTQYF
v_gene: TRBV9; abundance: -; len: 12; d_gene: -; j_gene: TRBJ1-2; CDR3nt: TGTGCCAGCCTAGATAATGGCTATGGCTACACCTTC; CDR3aa: CASLDNGYGYTF
v_gene: TRBV7-3; abundance: -; len: 15; d_gene: TRBD2; j_gene: TRBJ2-3; CDR3nt: TGTGCCAGCAGCCTAGCGGGGGGAGCGTCAGATACGCAGTATTTT; CDR3aa: CASSLAGGASDTQYF
v_gene: TRBV7-2; abundance: -; len: 15; d_gene: TRBD1; j_gene: TRBJ1-5; CDR3nt: TGTGCCAGCAGCACAGGACAGGGGGGACATCAGCCCCAGCATTTT; CDR3aa: CASSTGQGGHQPQHF
v_gene: TRBV6-6; abundance: -; len: 13; d_gene: -; j_gene: TRBJ2-3; CDR3nt: TGTGCCAGCAGTTACTGGGGGGAAGATACGCAGTATTTT; CDR3aa: CASSYWGEDTQYF
v_gene: TRBV6-1; abundance: -; len: 16; d_gene: -; j_gene: TRBJ1-1; CDR3nt: TGTGCCAGCAGTGTCGAAGACAGTCTTTTGAACACTGAAGCTTTCTTT; CDR3aa: CASSVEDSLLNTEAFF
v_gene: TRBV7-2; abundance: -; len: 15; d_gene: TRBD1; j_gene: TRBJ1-1; CDR3nt: TGTGCCAGCAGCTCTGGGACAGCCTTGAACACTGAAGCTTTCTTT; CDR3aa: CASSSGTALNTEAFF
v_gene: TRBV5-6; abundance: -; len: 15; d_gene: TRBD2; j_gene: TRBJ2-1; CDR3nt: TGTGCCAGCAGCCCTGGACTAGCGGGAGGATTATCCCAGTTCTTC; CDR3aa: CASSPGLAGGLSQFF